A single sample is the source of the 20 T cell receptor beta chains below, sequenced in a study of cytomegalovirus exposure and HLA in healthy donors. PCR primers comprised 60 Vbeta and 13 Jbeta primers. Only in-frame clones appear in the TCRdb table, and some are missing; sequencing was by immunoSEQ multiplex PCR. The sample has 130,000 or so clones; around 82% are singletons. Sequenced input: PBMCs. These receptors originate from a man aged 45-65 years in good health and CMV-seronegative.

The chain joins TRBV13 to TRBJ2-7; TRBD2 might be the D (6 bases). V lost 1 base and J 8 bases, leaving 9 bases between the germline ends. Germline values: CDR1 PRHDT, CDR2 FYEKMQ (reference sequence). The length of the CDR3 is 12 residues. This CDR3 reads CASSLEGTQQYF. As DNA, the CDR3 is TGTGCCAGCAGCTTAGAGGGGACTCAGCAGTACTTC.

The chain recombines TRBV7-3 with TRBJ2-3; tentatively, D is TRBD2 (5 bases). The CDR3 has 15 residues. Germline CDR1 SGHTA, CDR2 FQGTGA. Trimming took off 1 base at V and 0 bases at J, with 8 bases between the two ends. This CDR3 is CASSLISGSTDTQYF. CDR3 sequence (DNA): TGTGCCAGCAGCTTAATCTCGGGAAGCACAGATACGCAGTATTTT. The full variable domain, its missing parts supplied by reference TRBV7-3 and TRBJ2-3, is GAGVSQTPSNKVTEKGKYVELRCDPISGHTALYWYRQSLGQGPEFLIYFQGTGAADDSGLPNDRFFAVRPEGSVSTLKIQRTERGDSAVYLCASSLISGSTDTQYFGPGTRLTVL.

The chain has TRBV19 and TRBJ1-4, with TRBD1 matching 9 bases. Looked up from germline, CDR1 is LNHDA and CDR2 is SQIVND (reference sequence). The CDR3 is made up of 15 amino acids. V lost 5 bases and J lost 6; bases outside the gene matches: 7. CDR3 sequence (DNA): TGTGCCAGTAGTGCTATGGACAGGGGACATGAAAAACTGTTTTTT. Translated, it gives CASSAMDRGHEKLFF.

This chain connects TRBV29-1 to TRBJ1-2; TRBD1 aligns across 7 bases. Trimming at V came to 7 bases and at J to 4 bases, leaving 12 bases not matched to a gene. Germline CDR1 SQVTM, CDR2 ANQGSEA. The CDR3 extends over 14 amino acids. This chain's CDR3 is CSAPVRGRSYGYTF. CDR3 DNA sequence: TGCAGCGCGCCGGTGAGGGGGCGCAGCTATGGCTACACCTTC.

J is TRBJ1-5 and V is TRBV28, with D perhaps matching TRBD1 (6 bases). CDR3 length: 17 residues. Germline V gene data show CDR1 as MDHEN and CDR2 as SYDVKM. The germline V and J ends were trimmed by 7 bases and 1 base, with 20 bases remaining between them. This chain's CDR3 is CASNLPGGQGSNQPQHF. The DNA for the CDR3 is TGTGCCAGCAACCTCCCGGGTGGGCAGGGGAGCAATCAGCCCCAGCATTTT.

This clone was counted a few times. The rearrangement links TRBV7-8 to TRBJ1-1; a weak D match, TRBD1 (5 bases). There are 14 residues in the CDR3. V lost 5 bases, J lost 6 bases, and 16 bases lay in between. The germline V gene encodes CDR1 SGHVS and CDR2 FQNEAQ. CDR3 in amino acids: CASSRSGDLSEAFF. In nucleotides, the CDR3 is TGTGCCAGCAGCCGCTCGGGGGATTTGTCTGAAGCTTTCTTT.

The chain links TRBV6-5 to TRBJ1-5, with D possibly TRBD1 on 6 matching bases. CDR1 and CDR2 from the germline V gene are MNHEY and SVGAGI. Trimming took 2 bases from V and 2 from J, leaving 10 bases between them. There are 15 residues in the CDR3. This CDR3 reads CASSYARTGNQPQHF. The CDR3 DNA sequence: TGTGCCAGCAGTTACGCCCGGACAGGCAATCAGCCCCAGCATTTT.

This chain joins TRBV29-1 and TRBJ2-3; TRBD2 matches 9 bases. Losses at the gene ends were 0 bases for V and 2 bases for J; bases not matched to a gene: 6. This CDR3 has 16 residues. Per the germline V gene, CDR1 is SQVTM and CDR2 is ANQGSEA. The CDR3: CSVEELLAGTTDTQYF. CDR3 bases: TGCAGCGTTGAAGAATTGCTAGCGGGGACCACAGATACGCAGTATTTT.

The rearrangement uses TRBV9 and TRBJ2-1, with 12 bases identical to TRBD2. Trimming took 4 bases from V and 5 from J; bases not matched to a gene: 10. Looked up from germline, CDR1 is SGDLS and CDR2 is YYNGEE. This CDR3 has 17 residues. This CDR3 reads CASSPGTSGWDDNEQFF. The CDR3 nucleotides read TGTGCCAGCAGCCCGGGGACTAGCGGGTGGGACGACAATGAGCAGTTCTTC.

This rearrangement joins TRBV29-1 to TRBJ1-1; 9 bases align to TRBD1. Losses at the gene ends were 8 bases for V and 4 bases for J; bases not matched to a gene: 8. Germline CDR1 reads SQVTM; CDR2 reads ANQGSEA. The CDR3 sequence is 13 residues long. Written as DNA, the CDR3 is TGCAGCCCTTCGGACAGGGGCGGCACTGAAGCTTTCTTT. It encodes CSPSDRGGTEAFF.

The chain joins TRBV5-6 to TRBJ1-1, with 7 bases identical to TRBD1. The J segment lost 1 base and the V segment lost 1 base, leaving 7 bases of the junction unmatched. The length of the CDR3 is 16 residues. From germline, CDR1 is SGHDT and CDR2 YYEEEE. CDR3 bases: TGTGCCAGCAGCTTGACCCTACAGGGGAGGAACACTGAAGCTTTCTTT. Amino acids: CASSLTLQGRNTEAFF. Filled out from reference TRBV5-6 and TRBJ1-1, the complete variable domain reads DAGVTQSPTHLIKTRGQQVTLRCSPKSGHDTVSWYQQALGQGPQFIFQYYEEEERQRGNFPDRFSGHQFPNYSSELNVNALLLGDSALYLCASSLTLQGRNTEAFFGQGTRLTVV.

This clone was seen only once. The rearrangement links TRBV18 to TRBJ2-7; 8 nucleotides match TRBD1. V shed 3 bases, J shed 2 bases, and the junction held 9 bases outside the gene matches. The CDR3 length is 16 residues. Germline CDR1 is KGHSH and CDR2 is LQKENI. CDR3 residues: CASSPLGQGGTYEQYF. The CDR3, as DNA: TGTGCCAGCTCACCCCTAGGACAGGGAGGAACCTACGAGCAGTACTTC.

The chain couples TRBV5-1 to TRBJ2-1; the match to TRBD2 covers 10 bases. CDR3 length equals 18 residues. CDR1 SGHRS and CDR2 YFSETQ come from the germline V gene. Trimming at V came to 4 bases and at J to 8 bases, leaving 18 bases not matched to a gene. CDR3 loop: CASSRRTSGDWGSDEQFF. The DNA of the CDR3 is TGCGCCAGCAGCCGGAGGACTAGCGGAGACTGGGGCAGCGATGAGCAGTTCTTC.

This clone turned up a few times. V and J are TRBV6-5 and TRBJ1-5, with D tentatively TRBD1 (5 bases). Germline assignment: CDR1 MNHEY and CDR2 SVGAGI. Trimming shortened V by 8 bases and J by 0 bases, and 11 bases separated the two germline ends. This CDR3 spans 14 amino acids. CDR3 sequence: CASAAGNSNQPQHF. The CDR3, as DNA: TGTGCCAGCGCTGCAGGGAATAGCAATCAGCCCCAGCATTTT.

The chain uses TRBV4-1 and TRBJ1-3; tentative D call: TRBD1 (6 bases). Germline values: CDR1 MGHRA, CDR2 YSYEKL. V was cut by 0 bases and J by 4 bases, with 10 bases left in between. The CDR3 is 15 amino acids. The CDR3 coding sequence is TGCGCCAGCAGCCAAGAGACAGGCGCAGGAAACACCATATATTTT. This translates into CASSQETGAGNTIYF.

This clone has just one count. The chain employs TRBV30 and TRBJ2-1, with a possible D match to TRBD2 (6 bases). Germline assignment: CDR1 GTSNPN and CDR2 SVGIG (reference sequence). Deletions cut 3 bases from V and 6 bases from J, with 15 bases between. The CDR3 runs 14 residues. The CDR3 sequence is CAWRGVSSGNEQFF. Written as DNA, the CDR3 is TGTGCCTGGAGAGGAGTGAGTAGCGGCAATGAGCAGTTCTTC.

This sequence joins TRBV5-4 and TRBJ2-5; TRBD2 aligns across 11 bases. The J segment lost 4 bases and the V segment lost 3 bases, leaving 2 bases of the junction unmatched. The length of the CDR3 is 14 residues. CDR1 SGHNT and CDR2 YYREEE come from the germline V gene (reference sequence). For the CDR3, the DNA is TGTGCCAGCAGCTCTCTAGCGGGAGGAGAGACCCAGTACTTC. Its translation: CASSSLAGGETQYF. The full variable domain, in which reference TRBV5-4 and TRBJ2-5 provide the parts outside the CDR3, is ETGVTQSPTHLIKTRGQQVTLRCSSQSGHNTVSWYQQALGQGPQFIFQYYREEENGRGNFPPRFSGLQFPNYSSELNVNALELDDSALYLCASSSLAGGETQYFGPGTRLLVL.

The chain recombines TRBV5-1 with TRBJ2-3, with 7 bases fitting TRBD1. The germline V gene encodes CDR1 SGHRS and CDR2 YFSETQ. The CDR3 has 16 amino acids. With V trimmed by 0 bases and J by 0 bases, 4 bases remained unmatched. CDR3 sequence: CASSLEDRTSTDTQYF. CDR3 coding DNA: TGCGCCAGCAGCTTGGAGGACAGGACTAGCACAGATACGCAGTATTTT. Full variable domain (missing parts from reference TRBV5-1 and TRBJ2-3): KAGVTQTPRYLIKTRGQQVTLSCSPISGHRSVSWYQQTPGQGLQFLFEYFSETQRNKGNFPGRFSGRQFSNSRSEMNVSTLELGDSALYLCASSLEDRTSTDTQYFGPGTRLTVL.

V gene TRBV11-2 combines with J gene TRBJ2-1, with 9 bases fitting TRBD1. V was clipped by 5 bases and J by 3 bases; unmatched bases: 5. The CDR3 sequence is 15 residues long. Germline lookup yields CDR1 SGHAT and CDR2 FQNNGV. CDR3 DNA sequence: TGTGCCAGCAGCCCCGGGACAGGGCTCTACAATGAGCAGTTCTTC. Translated: CASSPGTGLYNEQFF.

This clone was counted between two and nine times. The rearrangement uses TRBV18 and TRBJ1-2; 10 nucleotides match TRBD1. This CDR3 is built from 18 residues. After removal of 2 bases from V and 5 bases from J, the junction contained 14 bases not matched to a gene. Germline values: CDR1 KGHSH, CDR2 LQKENI. CDR3 residues: CASSPAGQGPPNLYGYTF. In DNA form, the CDR3 reads TGTGCCAGCTCACCAGCGGGACAGGGGCCCCCGAACTTATATGGCTACACCTTC.